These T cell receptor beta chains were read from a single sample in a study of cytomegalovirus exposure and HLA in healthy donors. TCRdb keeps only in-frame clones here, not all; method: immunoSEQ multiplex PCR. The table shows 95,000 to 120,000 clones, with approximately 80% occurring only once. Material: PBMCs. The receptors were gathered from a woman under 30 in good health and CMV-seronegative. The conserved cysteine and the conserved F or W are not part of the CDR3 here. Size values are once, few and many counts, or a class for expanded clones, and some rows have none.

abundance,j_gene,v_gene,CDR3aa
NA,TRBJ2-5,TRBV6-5,ASSYSMGQERTQY
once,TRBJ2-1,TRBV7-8,ASSLYRDRVRGEQF
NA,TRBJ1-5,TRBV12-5,ASGGQFYSNQPQH
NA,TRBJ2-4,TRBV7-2,ASSVHRDSGNIQY
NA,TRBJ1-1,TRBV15,ATSRPFRKNTEAF
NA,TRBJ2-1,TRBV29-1,SARGAQIGNEQF
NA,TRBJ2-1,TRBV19,ASSGLAGRDEQF
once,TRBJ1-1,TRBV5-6,ASSWRNTEAF
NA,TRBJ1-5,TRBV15,ATSAGSLSNQPQH
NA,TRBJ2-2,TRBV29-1,SVARGLTGELF
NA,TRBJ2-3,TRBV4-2,ASSQAHRGLTLQADTQY